The present entry profiles one T cell receptor (beta chain) with its context. This clonotype was recorded only once. This clone's antigen is unknown. Base-call qualities are not available, and no considerably larger clone is one nucleotide away. Resting on one read, the evidence is weak. The data originate from a study of CD8 T cells in ankylosing spondylitis (dated by TCRdb to about 2017). At the level of the whole study: To find TCR variants linked to disease, the study profiled T cell receptor beta repertoires in ankylosing spondylitis patients and healthy donors. The full study cohort comprised around 25 ankylosing spondylitis patients and some 110 healthy donors. Samples of peripheral blood were taken, and for ankylosing spondylitis patients, synovial fluid was collected as well.

CDR1 and CDR2, looked up from the germline V gene (reference sequence), are SGHKS and YYEKEE. Including cysteine and phenylalanine, the CDR3 has 14 amino acids. The only DNA kept is the CDR3, 42 bases in frame from the first base. At the junction V is shortened by 0 bases and J by 5 bases, with 12 bases in between. Reads for this sample came from an Illumina HiSeq 2500. TCR beta libraries were prepared by quantitative 5'-RACE with molecular barcodes. In the authors' own workflow: A new computational method, built on a probabilistic model of VDJ rearrangement, was used to identify disease-linked TCR variants. The public reads were quality trimmed at Q25 with fastp and then assembled into clones with MiXCR by TCRdb, keeping productive beta chains. Rows with a matching CDR3 protein are joined into one entry that keeps the most common DNA and genes. TCRdb assigned the V and J calls; the authors' analysis was not used. Present in this sample are almost 400,000 distinct CDR3 sequences, approximately 20% of which were seen just once. The top ten clones comprise about 16% of the sample.

Study-level results and caveats: Some of the motif variants had been reported before in the synovial fluid and blood of reactive arthritis patients, a finding that suggests common disease-initiation mechanisms. Blood from ankylosing spondylitis patients appeared to be characterized by a TCR beta motif made up of under ten highly homologous amino acid variants. According to the report, matched synovial fluid samples from ankylosing spondylitis patients were significantly enriched for the disease-linked clones. The disease-linked clones had a CD8+ phenotype and were found at relatively low frequencies in peripheral blood.

The V and J genes are TRBV5-5 and TRBJ2-7, with no D gene named confidently. Sequences were obtained from blood, either unsorted or a sorted T cell fraction (not recorded which). The clonotype comes from a male donor with ankylosing spondylitis. The CDR3 protein sequence reads: CASSLAPSVDEQYF. The DNA reads TGTGCCAGCAGCTTGGCTCCTTCCGTCGACGAGCAGTACTTC. This CDR3, with the reference TRBV5-5 and TRBJ2-7 proteins standing in past its ends, gives the full variable domain DAGVTQSPTHLIKTRGQQVTLRCSPISGHKSVSWYQQVLGQGPQFIFQYYEKEERGRGNFPDRFSARQFPNYSSELNVNALLLGDSALYLCASSLAPSVDEQYFGPGTRLTVT.